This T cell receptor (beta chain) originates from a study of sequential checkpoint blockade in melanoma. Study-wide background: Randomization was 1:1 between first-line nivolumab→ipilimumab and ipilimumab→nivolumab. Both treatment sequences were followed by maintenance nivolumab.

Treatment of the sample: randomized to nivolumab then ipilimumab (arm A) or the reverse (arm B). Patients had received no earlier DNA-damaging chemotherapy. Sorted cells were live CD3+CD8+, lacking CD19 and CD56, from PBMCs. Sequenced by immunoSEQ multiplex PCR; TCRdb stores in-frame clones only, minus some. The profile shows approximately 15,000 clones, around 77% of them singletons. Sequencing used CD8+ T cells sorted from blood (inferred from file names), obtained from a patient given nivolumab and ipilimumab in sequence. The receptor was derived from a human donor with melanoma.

The CDR3 spells CASSYGIRDNAFF. The DNA for the CDR3 is TGTGCCAGCAGTTACGGGATTCGGGACAACGCGTTCTTC. This chain uses TRBV6-5 with TRBJ2-1, with D maybe TRBD1 (6 bases). CDR3 length equals 13 residues. The V gene lost 2 bases and the J gene lost 15 bases, with 17 bases spanning the gap. CDR1 is MNHEY, CDR2 SVGAGI, per germline.